The entry that follows covers one T cell receptor beta chain sequence. The entry originates in a study of technical replicates of blood from a handful of donors. Sequencing used immunoSEQ multiplex PCR; TCRdb keeps in-frame clones, though not all of them. Of under 90,000 clones listed, roughly 93% are singletons. This receptor was taken from a human donor in good health. Sequences were obtained from T cells isolated from PBMCs.

The CDR3 loop is CASSLDRLEGRPQFF. Here the CDR3 DNA reads TGTGCCAGCAGCTTAGATCGTCTGGAGGGCCGTCCGCAGTTCTTC. This rearrangement joins TRBV11-3 to TRBJ2-1; maybe TRBD2 (6 bases). The CDR3 sequence is 15 residues long. V was pared by 0 bases and J by 12 bases, with 18 bases between. Germline V gene data show CDR1 as SGHNT and CDR2 as YENEEA.